This T cell receptor beta chain was profiled in a study of blood T cell repertoires in COVID-19. Study in general: PBMCs, B-cell-depleted T cells, or T cells were the source of the cDNA or gDNA that made up the material.

The germline gives CDR1 WSHSY, CDR2 SAAADI. The CDR3 loop spans 13 amino acids. Trimming took off 3 bases at V and 8 bases at J, with 12 bases between the two ends. Enrolled through a virtual design, the participants were between roughly 18 and 100 years of age and came from some 26 US areas. Under the authors' procedure: By means of reference gene primer amplification, nucleated cell counts were estimated. Clones were read by immunoSEQ multiplex PCR, and TCRdb kept only the in-frame ones, dropping some. V, J and clone size are those of that table, while D and trimming were read from the DNA. Of around 120,000 clones listed, 86% are singletons.

The gene calls are TRBV10-2 and TRBJ2-3; tentatively, D is TRBD2 (6 bases). The sequencing input was PBMCs or T cells enriched from blood (not recorded which). This sequence originates from a woman aged 45-59 years who had recovered from COVID-19. Written as DNA, the CDR3 is TGCGCCAGCAGTGAACAGGAGGGAGGTACGCAGTATTTT. Protein: CASSEQEGGTQYF.